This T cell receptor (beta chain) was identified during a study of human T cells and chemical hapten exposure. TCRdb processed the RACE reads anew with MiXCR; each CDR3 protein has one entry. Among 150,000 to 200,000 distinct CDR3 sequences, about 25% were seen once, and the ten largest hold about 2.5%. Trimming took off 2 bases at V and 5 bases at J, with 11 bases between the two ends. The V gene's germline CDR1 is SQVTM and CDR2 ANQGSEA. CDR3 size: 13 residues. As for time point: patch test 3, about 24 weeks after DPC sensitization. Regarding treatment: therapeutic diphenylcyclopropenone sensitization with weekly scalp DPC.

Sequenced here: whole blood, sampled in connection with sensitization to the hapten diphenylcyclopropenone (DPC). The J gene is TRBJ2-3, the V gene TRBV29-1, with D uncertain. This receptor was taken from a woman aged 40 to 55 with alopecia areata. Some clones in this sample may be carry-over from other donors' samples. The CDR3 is CSVESLRGDTQYF. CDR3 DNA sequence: TGCAGCGTTGAAAGCCTACGAGGAGATACGCAGTATTTT.